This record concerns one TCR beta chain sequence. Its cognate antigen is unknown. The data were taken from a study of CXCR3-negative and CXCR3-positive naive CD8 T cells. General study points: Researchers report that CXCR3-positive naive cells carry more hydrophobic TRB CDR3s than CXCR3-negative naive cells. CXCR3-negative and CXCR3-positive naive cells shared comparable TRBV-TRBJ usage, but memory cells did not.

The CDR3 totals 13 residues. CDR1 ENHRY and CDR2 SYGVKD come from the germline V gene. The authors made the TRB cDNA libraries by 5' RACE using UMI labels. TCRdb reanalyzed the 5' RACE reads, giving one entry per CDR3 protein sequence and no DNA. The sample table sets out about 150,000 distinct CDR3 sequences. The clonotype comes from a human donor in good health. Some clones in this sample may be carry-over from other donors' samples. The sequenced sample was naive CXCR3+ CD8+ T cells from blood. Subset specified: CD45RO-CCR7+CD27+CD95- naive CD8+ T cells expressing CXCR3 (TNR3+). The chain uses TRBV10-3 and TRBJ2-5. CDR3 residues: CAISEVDQETQYF.